This TCR beta chain was documented in a study of CD8+CD57+ T cells in acquired aplastic anemia (dated by TCRdb to 2017 to 2018). General notes on the study: Extracted DNA from sorted CD4+ and CD8+ cells averaged around 3.4 ug, ranging from about 0.18 to 27.4 ug.

For this chain, trimming is 6 bases at the V end and 5 bases at the J end, and the number of junction bases without a gene match is 8. CDR1 is given as SGHTA and CDR2 as FQGNSA, both from the germline V gene. Counted from cysteine to phenylalanine, this CDR3 has 15 amino acids. Only the CDR3 part of the read is kept: 45 bases, read in frame from the first base. Results the study describes overall, beyond this receptor: CD8+ Simpson's diversity did not differ significantly between patients and healthy controls (P=0.060). Twenty-nine CD8+ CDR3 sequences were found to be shared between patients and controls, but these sequences appeared to be highly expressed in patients and within the immunodominant clones of the patients.

Remarks on this clonotype: Its antigen is unknown. There are no base qualities to consult, and no much larger clone falls within one base.

In this study, sorted CD4+ and CD8+ T cells from the blood of healthy subjects and of severe aplastic anemia patients had their TCR repertoires deep-sequenced. Ficoll-Paque density gradient centrifugation was used to isolate peripheral blood mononuclear cells. Before DNA extraction, CD4+ and CD8+ T cells were sorted with FACS or magnetic beads. Genomic DNA was used as template for profiling of TCR beta VDJ combinations and CDR3 sequences. TCR repertoire sequencing was run on an Illumina HiSeq 2000. In the authors' own workflow: Repertoires were assessed using TRBV/TRBJ rearrangement plots, CDR3 size and DJ length profiles, and Simpson's diversity index. The most abundant DNA sequence in the deep sequencing data was taken as the immunodominant clone. CDR3 amino acid sequences were screened for sharing across subjects and compared with published repertoires and the VDJdb database. TCRdb reprocessing: public reads trimmed at Q25 with fastp, clones called with MiXCR, in-frame beta chains kept. Merged by CDR3 protein, the rows form single entries marked with the most common genes and DNA. The V and J calls shown here were made by TCRdb, not taken from the authors' results. For this sample the table gives around 180,000 distinct CDR3 sequences, of which around 66% were detected only once. 35% to 55% of the sample belongs to the ten largest clones.

The chain links TRBV7-2 with TRBJ2-1, and TRBD1 aligns with 9 junction nucleotides. This TCR came from a human donor with severe aplastic anemia or a healthy control (not recorded which). The sample was sorted CD4+, CD8+, or CD8+CD57+ T cells (not recorded which) from PBMCs. The DNA sequence follows: TGTGCCAGCAGATATACAGGGGGCTCAAACAATGAGCAGTTCTTC. It codes for CASRYTGGSNNEQFF.